This T cell receptor (beta chain) was obtained from a study of shared clonotypes between healthy human individuals. Study-level background: CD8 memory received one plate per donor, CD8 naive two, CD4 memory three and CD4 naive three.

On this clone: Its antigen remains unknown.

Germline V lookup: CDR1 MNHEY, CDR2 SMNVEV (reference sequence). V was pared by 1 base and J by 2 bases, with 7 bases of the junction left unmatched. CDR3 length: 18 amino acids. Naive CD8 cells comprised CD45RO-negative, CCR7-positively selected cells, excluding terminally differentiated effector memory CD45RA+ cells. Study-level results: Against clonotypes common to all four donors, non-shared ones had lower generation probabilities.

Produced via immunoSEQ multiplex PCR; TCRdb's table is partial and in-frame only. Of around 2.1 million clones detected, 90% to 95% appear once; the ten largest clones hold under 2%. The source material was naive CD8+ T cells from PBMCs. The origin of this receptor is a young man in good health. Some clones in this sample may be carry-over from other donors' samples. V is TRBV27 and J is TRBJ2-2; TRBD2 matches 10 bases. The CDR3 bases are TGTGCCAGCAGTTTATGGGGGATAGCGGGAGGCAACACCGGGGAGCTGTTTTTT. Its protein product is CASSLWGIAGGNTGELFF.